This T cell receptor (beta chain) was identified during a study of blood T cell repertoires in COVID-19. Study at large: The United States, Italy and Spain supplied acute and convalescent COVID-19 samples. T cells, B-cell-depleted T cells, or PBMCs provided the cDNA or gDNA that served as material.

The J segment lost 2 bases and the V segment lost 3 bases, leaving 6 bases of the junction unmatched. CDR3 length: 18 amino acids. The germline V gene encodes CDR1 SGHRS and CDR2 YFSETQ. Original methodology: Reference gene primer amplification yielded estimated nucleated cell counts. Some clones are missing from TCRdb's copy, which holds only in-frame ones; the method was immunoSEQ multiplex PCR. V and J calls plus clone size are reproduced from that table; the DNA served to infer D and trimming. The sample lists 260,000 or so clones, under 90% occurring once. The chain couples TRBV5-1 to TRBJ2-2; 14 bases are a match to TRBD2. The receptor's source is a human donor in a cohort sampled during active COVID-19. Sequenced sample: peripheral blood. The CDR3 DNA reads as TGCGCCAGCAGCTCGGGACTAGCGGGAGAAATTAACACCGGGGAGCTGTTTTTT. The encoded protein is CASSSGLAGEINTGELFF.